Each of the 3 T cell receptor beta chains below was sequenced from the same sample in a study of cytomegalovirus exposure and HLA in healthy donors. Primers included in the PCR were 60 Vbeta and 13 Jbeta primers. Assay: immunoSEQ multiplex PCR; the TCRdb copy retains only in-frame clones and omits some. Its table lists around 150,000 clones. Sequencing was performed on PBMCs. These receptors were collected from a woman aged 55-69 years in good health and CMV-seronegative.

The chain carries TRBV27 and TRBJ1-1, with a weak D call TRBD1 (6 bases). This CDR3 has 16 residues. Germline V gives CDR1 MNHEY, CDR2 SMNVEV (reference sequence). V lost 7 bases, J lost 2 bases, and 20 bases lay in between. CDR3 coding DNA: TGTGCCAGCACACCTCCGGGGAGGGGGGGCAACACTGAAGCTTTCTTT. Its translation is CASTPPGRGGNTEAFF.

The CDR3 loop reads CASRVLANTGELFF. In DNA, the CDR3 is TGTGCCAGCCGGGTTCTCGCGAACACCGGGGAGCTGTTTTTT. The chain uses TRBV7-8 and TRBJ2-2; D call uncertain. The CDR3 extends over 14 amino acids. The V end lost 8 bases, the J end lost 0 bases, and 10 bases lay between the germline ends. Germline V gene lookup returns CDR1 SGHVS and CDR2 FQNEAQ.

The rearrangement joins TRBV7-9 to TRBJ1-1; TRBD1 might be the D (6 bases). This CDR3 comprises 14 residues. Germline CDR1 reads SEHNR; CDR2 reads FQNEAQ (reference sequence). Trimming stripped 5 bases from V and 3 bases from J, with 13 bases between. CDR3 nucleotide sequence: TGTGCCAGCAGCACTTTACAGGGCGACACTGAAGCTTTCTTT. Protein product: CASSTLQGDTEAFF.